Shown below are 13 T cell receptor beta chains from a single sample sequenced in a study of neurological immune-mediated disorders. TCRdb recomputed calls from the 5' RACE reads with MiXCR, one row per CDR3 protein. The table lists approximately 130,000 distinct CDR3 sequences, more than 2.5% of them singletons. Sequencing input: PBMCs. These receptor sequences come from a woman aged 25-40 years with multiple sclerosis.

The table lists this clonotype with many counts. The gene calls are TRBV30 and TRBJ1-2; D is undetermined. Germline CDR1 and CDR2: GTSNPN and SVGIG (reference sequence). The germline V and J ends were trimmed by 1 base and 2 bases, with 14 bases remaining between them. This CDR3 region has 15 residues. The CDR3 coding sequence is TGTGCCTGGAGTGGCCGATGGGAGGCGAACTATGGCTACACCTTC. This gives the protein CAWSGRWEANYGYTF. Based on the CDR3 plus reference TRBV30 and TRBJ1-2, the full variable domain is SQTIHQWPATLVQPVGSPLSLECTVEGTSNPNLYWYRQAAGRGLQLLFYSVGIGQISSEVPQNLSASRPQDRQFILSSKKLLLSDSGFYLCAWSGRWEANYGYTFGSGTRLTVV.

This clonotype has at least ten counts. This chain's CDR3 is CASSPPLGSGPGNEQFF. CDR3 DNA sequence: TGTGCCAGCAGTCCCCCCTTGGGTAGCGGACCAGGCAATGAGCAGTTCTTC. This chain links TRBV12-3 or TRBV12-4 with TRBJ2-1, with TRBD2 as a possible D gene (6 bases). This CDR3 comprises 17 residues. Trimming shortened V by 5 bases and J by 6 bases, and 23 bases separated the two germline ends.

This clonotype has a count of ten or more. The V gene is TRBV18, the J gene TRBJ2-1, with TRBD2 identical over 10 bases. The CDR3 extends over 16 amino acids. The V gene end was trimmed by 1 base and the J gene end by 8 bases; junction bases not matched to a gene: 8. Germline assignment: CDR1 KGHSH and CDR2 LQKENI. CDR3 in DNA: TGTGCCAGCTCACCACGAGCGGGAGGGCCCGGGTATGAGCAGTTCTTC. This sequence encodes CASSPRAGGPGYEQFF.

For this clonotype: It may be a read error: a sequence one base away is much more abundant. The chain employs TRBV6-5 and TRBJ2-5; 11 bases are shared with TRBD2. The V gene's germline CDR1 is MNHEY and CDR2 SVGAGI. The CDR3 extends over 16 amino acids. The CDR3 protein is CANSQLAGEVSETQYF. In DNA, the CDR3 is TGTGCCAACAGTCAACTAGCGGGAGAGGTTTCAGAGACCCAGTACTTC.

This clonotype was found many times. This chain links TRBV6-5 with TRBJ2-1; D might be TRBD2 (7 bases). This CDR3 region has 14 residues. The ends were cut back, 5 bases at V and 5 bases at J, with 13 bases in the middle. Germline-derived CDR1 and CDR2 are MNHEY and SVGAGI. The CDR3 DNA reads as TGTGCCAGCAGTACCCTGCGGGGGCACAATGAGCAGTTCTTC. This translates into CASSTLRGHNEQFF.

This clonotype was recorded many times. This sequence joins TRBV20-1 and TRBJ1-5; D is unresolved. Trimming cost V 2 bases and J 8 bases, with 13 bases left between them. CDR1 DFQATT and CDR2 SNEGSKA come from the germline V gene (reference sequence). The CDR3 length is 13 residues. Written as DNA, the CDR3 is TGCAGTGCTAGATTGGGTCATTCTAAGCCCCAGCATTTT. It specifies CSARLGHSKPQHF.

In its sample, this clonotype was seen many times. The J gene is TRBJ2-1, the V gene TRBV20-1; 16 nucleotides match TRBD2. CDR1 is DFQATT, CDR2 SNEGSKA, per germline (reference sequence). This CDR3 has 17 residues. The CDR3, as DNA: TGCAGCGCCCGGGGACTAGCGGGAGGGTTTTCCTACAATGAGCAGTTCTTC. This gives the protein CSARGLAGGFSYNEQFF.

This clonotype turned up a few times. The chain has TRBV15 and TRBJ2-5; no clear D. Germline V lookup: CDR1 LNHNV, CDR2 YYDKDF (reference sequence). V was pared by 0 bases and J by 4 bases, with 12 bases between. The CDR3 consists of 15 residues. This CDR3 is CATSRDRARRETQYF. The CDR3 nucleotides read TGTGCCACCAGCAGAGATCGGGCGAGGCGAGAGACCCAGTACTTC.

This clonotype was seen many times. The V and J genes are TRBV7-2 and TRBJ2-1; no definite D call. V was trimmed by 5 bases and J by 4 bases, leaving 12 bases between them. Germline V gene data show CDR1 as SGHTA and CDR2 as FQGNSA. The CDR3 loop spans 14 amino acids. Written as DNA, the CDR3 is TGTGCCAGCAGCCAGCGTGCGGATTACAATGAGCAGTTCTTC. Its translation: CASSQRADYNEQFF. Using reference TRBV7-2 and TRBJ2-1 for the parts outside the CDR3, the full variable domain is GAGVSQSPSNKVTEKGKDVELRCDPISGHTALYWYRQSLGQGLEFLIYFQGNSAPDKSGLPSDRFSAERTGGSVSTLTIQRTQQEDSAVYLCASSQRADYNEQFFGPGTRLTVL.

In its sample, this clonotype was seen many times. CDR3 in amino acids: CASSLGLGLDTDTQYF. DNA of the CDR3: TGCGCCAGCAGCTTGGGTCTGGGACTCGACACAGATACGCAGTATTTT. The chain joins TRBV5-1 to TRBJ2-3, with D maybe TRBD2 (6 bases). The CDR3 runs to 16 residues. V dropped 0 bases and J dropped 2 bases, with 13 bases sitting between them. Germline V gene lookup returns CDR1 SGHRS and CDR2 YFSETQ.

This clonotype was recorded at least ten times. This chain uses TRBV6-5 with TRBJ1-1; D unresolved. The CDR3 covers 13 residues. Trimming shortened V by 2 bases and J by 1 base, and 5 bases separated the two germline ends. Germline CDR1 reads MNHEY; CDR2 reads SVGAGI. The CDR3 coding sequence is TGTGCCAGCAGTTACCGACAGAACACTGAAGCTTTCTTT. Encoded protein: CASSYRQNTEAFF.

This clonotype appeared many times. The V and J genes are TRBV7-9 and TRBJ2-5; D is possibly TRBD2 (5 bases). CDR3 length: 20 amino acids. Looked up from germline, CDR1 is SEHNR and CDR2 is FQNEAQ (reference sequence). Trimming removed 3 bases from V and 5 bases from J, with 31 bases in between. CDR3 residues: CASSFFSRPSGMRPRETQYF. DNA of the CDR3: TGTGCCAGCAGCTTTTTTTCCCGGCCTTCGGGGATGCGTCCTCGGGAGACCCAGTACTTC. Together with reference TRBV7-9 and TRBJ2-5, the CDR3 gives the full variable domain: DTGVSQNPRHKITKRGQNVTFRCDPISEHNRLYWYRQTLGQGPEFLTYFQNEAQLEKSRLLSDRFSAERPKGSFSTLEIQRTEQGDSAMYLCASSFFSRPSGMRPRETQYFGPGTRLLVL.

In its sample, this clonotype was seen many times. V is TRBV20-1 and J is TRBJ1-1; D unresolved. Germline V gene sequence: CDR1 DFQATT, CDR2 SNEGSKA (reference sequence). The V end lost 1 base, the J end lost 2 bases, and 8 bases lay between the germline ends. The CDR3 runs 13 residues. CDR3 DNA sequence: TGCAGTGCTAGAGTCTGGGAAAACACTGAAGCTTTCTTT. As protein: CSARVWENTEAFF.